This T cell receptor beta chain was captured by sequencing in a study of blood T cell repertoires in COVID-19. Study-wide background: COVID-19 samples, acute and convalescent, were from the United States, Italy and Spain. The cDNA or gDNA used as material had been derived from T cells, B-cell-depleted T cells, or PBMCs.

As originally analysed: Quantification of nucleated cells was approximated via reference gene primer amplification. Produced via immunoSEQ multiplex PCR; TCRdb's table is partial and in-frame only. The D gene and trimming were derived from the DNA, and the V and J assignments and clone size from that table. This sample has about 150,000 clones; about 80% occur once, and the top ten carry over 10%. This clone came up once. The receptor was derived from an older man who had recovered from COVID-19. Sequencing used peripheral blood.

CDR3 bases: TGTGCCAGCTCACCCAGGCGGGGACCCTCCTACGAGCAGTACTTC. It specifies CASSPRRGPSYEQYF. J is TRBJ2-7 and V is TRBV18, with D possibly being TRBD2 (6 bases). Germline CDR1 reads KGHSH; CDR2 reads LQKENI. The ends were cut back, 3 bases at V and 0 bases at J, with 12 bases in the middle. The CDR3 is 15 residues long.